The 16 T cell receptor beta chains presented below share a single source sample, sequenced in a study of blood T cell repertoires in COVID-19. Some clones are missing from TCRdb's copy, which holds only in-frame ones; the method was immunoSEQ multiplex PCR. The repertoire includes hundreds of thousands of clones, 80% to 90% of them detected once, and over 2% sits in the top ten. The sequenced sample was PBMCs or T cells enriched from blood (not recorded which). These receptors came from a woman younger than 35 who had recovered from COVID-19.

The rearrangement links TRBV4-2 to TRBJ1-1; maybe TRBD1 (6 bases). The V gene lost 3 bases and the J gene lost 1 base, with 6 bases spanning the gap. CDR1 and CDR2 (germline): LGHNA, YNFKEQ. This CDR3 is built from 13 residues. The CDR3 DNA is TGTGCCAGCAGCCAGGGACAGAACACTGAAGCTTTCTTT. This codes for CASSQGQNTEAFF.

The chain uses TRBV6-2 or TRBV6-3 and TRBJ1-2; D possibly corresponds to TRBD1 (6 bases). The CDR3 is made up of 15 amino acids. V lost 4 bases to trimming and J lost 8 bases, with 20 bases between them. CDR1 and CDR2 from the germline V gene are MNHEY and SVGEGT. Here the CDR3 DNA reads TGTGCCAGCAGTTCGTTGGGGGCAAACGACGGGGGCTACACCTTC. This gives the protein CASSSLGANDGGYTF.

The sample holds one count of this clone. This chain links TRBV27 with TRBJ2-1; 9 bases fit TRBD2. V shed 6 bases and J 6 bases; nucleotides not matched to a gene: 9. The CDR3 length is 15 residues. CDR1 is MNHEY and CDR2 is SMNVEV in the germline V gene (reference sequence). Here the CDR3 DNA reads TGTGCCAGCAGCCAGGGCGGGGGGGCGTTCAATGAGCAGTTCTTC. This gives the protein CASSQGGGAFNEQFF.

The rearrangement uses TRBV28 and TRBJ2-1, with D tentatively TRBD2 (5 bases). This CDR3 is built from 14 residues. V shed 2 bases and J shed 7 bases, with 12 bases lying between them. CDR1 MDHEN and CDR2 SYDVKM come from the germline V gene. DNA of the CDR3: TGTGCCAGCAGTTTACGAGGGTTCGATAATGAGCAGTTCTTC. Protein: CASSLRGFDNEQFF.

This chain joins TRBV9 and TRBJ2-2, with D maybe TRBD1 (6 bases). The length of the CDR3 is 13 residues. V shed 2 bases and J shed 5 bases, with 7 bases lying between them. CDR1 and CDR2 (germline): SGDLS, YYNGEE. CDR3 amino acids: CASSVTGTGELFF. The CDR3 coding sequence is TGTGCCAGCAGCGTCACAGGGACCGGGGAGCTGTTTTTT.

CDR3 in DNA: TGTGCCAGCAGCTCTACAGGGATCGGTGGCTACACCTTC. It yields the protein CASSSTGIGGYTF. The chain links TRBV5-4 to TRBJ1-2; tentatively, D is TRBD1 (6 bases). V dropped 3 bases and J dropped 7 bases, with 13 bases sitting between them. The CDR3 runs 13 residues. Looked up from germline, CDR1 is SGHNT and CDR2 is YYREEE (reference sequence).

The chain employs TRBV3-1 (or the pseudogene TRBV3-2) and TRBJ2-7; D is possibly TRBD1 or TRBD2 (7 bases each). Trimming stripped 7 bases from V and 3 bases from J, with 16 bases between. Germline loops: CDR1 LGHDT, CDR2 YNNKEL (reference sequence). The CDR3 sequence is 14 residues long. CDR3 in DNA: TGTGCCAGCACCCAGGGGGGGATTGTCTACGAGCAGTACTTC. Residues: CASTQGGIVYEQYF.

The rearrangement uses TRBV10-3 and TRBJ1-2, with D hard to call. The V gene lost 5 bases and the J gene lost 4 bases, with 11 bases spanning the gap. The CDR3 runs 13 residues. CDR1 and CDR2 (germline): ENHRY, SYGVKD. Here the CDR3 DNA reads TGTGCCATCAGTATTGGGAGAGGCTATGGCTACACCTTC. Amino acids: CAISIGRGYGYTF.

V and J are TRBV28 and TRBJ2-5; 9 positions agree with TRBD1. CDR3 size: 16 residues. The germline gives CDR1 MDHEN, CDR2 SYDVKM. J was trimmed by 4 bases and V by 3 bases; bases with no gene match: 9. CDR3 region: CASSFGGTGFGETQYF. CDR3 bases: TGTGCCAGCAGTTTTGGTGGGACAGGGTTTGGAGAGACCCAGTACTTC.

CDR3 sequence: CASSNLQGADYGYTF. The CDR3 coding sequence is TGTGCCAGCAGCAACCTACAGGGGGCAGATTATGGCTACACCTTC. This chain connects TRBV5-4 to TRBJ1-2; 9 positions agree with TRBD1. The germline CDR1 and CDR2 sequences are SGHNT and YYREEE (reference sequence). This CDR3 is 15 amino acids long. The V gene end was trimmed by 4 bases and the J gene end by 5 bases; junction bases not matched to a gene: 9.

The chain recombines TRBV7-5 with TRBJ2-7; TRBD2 is the table's D call, not checked against the DNA. TRBV7-5 is reported as a pseudogene. The CDR3 is 14 residues long. The CDR3 protein is CARTPSGRNYEQYF. CDR3 nucleotides: TGTGCCAGAACCCCCAGCGGGCGGAACTACGAGCAGTACTTC.

The V gene is TRBV30, the J gene TRBJ1-1; 7 bases agree with TRBD1. Germline CDR1 is GTSNPN and CDR2 is SVGIG (reference sequence). V lost 2 bases to trimming and J lost 6 bases; unmatched junction nucleotides: 6. The CDR3 covers 13 residues. The CDR3 DNA follows: TGTGCCTGGAGTCCCGACAGGGACGCTGAAGCTTTCTTT. Its protein is CAWSPDRDAEAFF.

The CDR3 region has the DNA TGCGCCAGCAGCTTGGTCGGGACAGGGGACGAGCAGTACTTC. Its translation: CASSLVGTGDEQYF. This chain uses TRBV5-1 with TRBJ2-7, with 10 bases lining up with TRBD1. V shed 0 bases and J 5 bases; nucleotides not matched to a gene: 2. Germline V gives CDR1 SGHRS, CDR2 YFSETQ. The CDR3 has 14 residues.

J is TRBJ1-1 and V is TRBV6-4; 10 nucleotides match TRBD1. The CDR3 spans 14 residues. J gave up 5 bases and V 6 bases, and 6 bases lay outside the gene matches. The germline gives CDR1 MRHNA, CDR2 SNTAGT. CDR3 in DNA: TGTGCCAGCAGGGGGACAGGGGAGGGGACTGAAGCTTTCTTT. Encoded protein: CASRGTGEGTEAFF.

The V and J genes are TRBV18 and TRBJ1-4, with 7 nucleotides matching TRBD1. There are 17 residues in the CDR3. With 3 bases clipped from V and 0 bases from J, the junction kept 7 bases outside the gene matches. Germline CDR1 is KGHSH and CDR2 is LQKENI. The CDR3 DNA sequence: TGTGCCAGCTCACCGGGACAGCCGCCCGCAACTAATGAAAAACTGTTTTTT. This codes for CASSPGQPPATNEKLFF. Combining the CDR3 with reference TRBV18 and TRBJ1-4 gives the whole variable domain NAGVMQNPRHLVRRRGQEARLRCSPMKGHSHVYWYRQLPEEGLKFMVYLQKENIIDESGMPKERFSAEFPKEGPSILRIQQVVRGDSAAYFCASSPGQPPATNEKLFFGSGTQLSVL.

This chain joins TRBV3-1 (or the pseudogene TRBV3-2) and TRBJ1-1; tentative D call: TRBD1 (6 bases). This CDR3 spans 15 amino acids. The V end was cut by 5 bases, the J end by 5 bases, with 18 bases between. The germline CDR1 and CDR2 sequences are LGHDT and YNNKEL (reference sequence). In nucleotides, the CDR3 is TGTGCCAGCAGCTACCGGGACACTCTGGGGACTGAAGCTTTCTTT. It codes for CASSYRDTLGTEAFF.